The clone carrying this T cell receptor beta chain was seen only once. The record originates from a study of blood T cell repertoires in COVID-19. Looking at the study overall: Samples representing acute and convalescent COVID-19 were sourced from the United States, Italy and Spain. PBMCs, B-cell-depleted T cells, or T cells provided the cDNA or gDNA that made up the material.

The authors' processing: Reference gene primer amplification gave estimated nucleated cell counts. Some clones are missing from TCRdb's copy, which holds only in-frame ones; the method was immunoSEQ multiplex PCR. The V and J calls and clone size come from that table; D and trimming were worked out from the DNA. The profile covers under 200,000 clones, with around 86% appearing a single time and roughly 8.2% taken by the ten largest. The origin of this receptor is a man between 60 and 75 years old with acute or convalescent COVID-19. Sequencing was done on a sample of peripheral blood.

DNA for the CDR3: TGTGCCAGCAGCAGTGAGCGAGAACCTGAAGCTTTCTTT. This codes for CASSSEREPEAFF. The chain carries TRBV21-1 and TRBJ1-1. TRBV21-1 is an annotated pseudogene. The CDR3 spans 13 residues.